What follows are 21 T cell receptor beta chains derived from one specimen sequenced in a study of low-dose radiotherapy and immunotherapy resistance in tumors. The time point here: after trial treatment. Treatment given: LDRT plus nivolumab, ipilimumab, low-dose cyclophosphamide and aspirin (RACIN trial). TRAV- and TRBV-specific primers were used for first-strand cDNA, which covered alpha and beta chains. A roughly 20-cycle PCR with a constant-region primer and V-primer adapter amplified TCRs. TCRdb re-called the reads with MiXCR, one entry per CDR3 protein. The table includes roughly 40,000 distinct CDR3 sequences, 25% detected once. The material was PBMCs, obtained after low-dose radiotherapy plus immunotherapy. Receptors were obtained from a male donor with prostate cancer.

Many counts were recorded for this clonotype. The chain couples TRBV28 to TRBJ2-1, with TRBD1 identical over 7 bases. CDR3 length: 13 residues. J lost 11 bases, V lost 5 bases, and 9 bases had no gene match. Germline-derived CDR1 and CDR2 are MDHEN and SYDVKM. Written as DNA, the CDR3 is TGTGCCAGCAGTCCCACAGGGGTGGGGAAGCAGTTCTTC. Translating it yields CASSPTGVGKQFF.

This clonotype showed up many times. The gene calls are TRBV24-1 and TRBJ2-4; D is unclear. CDR1 and CDR2 (germline): KGHDR, SFDVKD. V lost 12 bases and J 0 bases, leaving 11 bases between the germline ends. CDR3 length: 13 amino acids. The CDR3 sequence: CAPTSLAKNIQYF. CDR3 coding DNA: TGTGCCCCCACCTCCTTAGCCAAAAACATTCAGTACTTC.

This clonotype was found many times. The rearrangement uses TRBV12-3 or TRBV12-4 and TRBJ1-4; TRBD1 matches at 9 bases. The CDR3 spans 15 residues. Losses at the gene ends were 6 bases for V and 0 bases for J; bases not matched to a gene: 2. For the CDR3, the DNA is TGTGCCAGCAGCTGGACAGGGGCAACTAATGAAAAACTGTTTTTT. Encoded protein: CASSWTGATNEKLFF.

Comment on this clonotype: A far larger clone lies a single base away; this is likely a read error. The J gene is TRBJ2-5, the V gene TRBV13; no clear D. Deletions cut 5 bases from V and 2 bases from J, with 18 bases between. Germline V CDR1 and CDR2: PRHDT, FYEKMQ (reference sequence). The CDR3 is 16 residues long. The CDR3 sequence is CASSPTRAGIQETQYF. The DNA for the CDR3 is TGTGCCAGCAGCCCCACCCGGGCAGGTATACAAGAGACCCAGTACTTC.

This clonotype was seen at least ten times. The chain is built from TRBV3-1 and TRBJ2-6, with D maybe TRBD1 (6 bases). Trimming removed 4 bases from V and 0 bases from J, with 7 bases in between. Germline V gene data show CDR1 as LGHDT and CDR2 as YNNKEL (reference sequence). This CDR3 contains 15 residues. CDR3 residues: CASSPDSSGANVLTF. CDR3 nucleotide sequence: TGTGCCAGCAGCCCGGACAGCTCTGGGGCCAACGTCCTGACTTTC.

This clonotype was counted many times. This chain's CDR3 is CASSLGSGQLREQYF. Written as DNA, the CDR3 is TGTGCCAGCAGCTTAGGGTCAGGGCAGTTGCGAGAGCAGTACTTC. This rearrangement joins TRBV7-2 to TRBJ2-7; D possibly corresponds to TRBD1 (5 bases). Germline V gene sequence: CDR1 SGHTA, CDR2 FQGNSA. The CDR3 is 15 residues long. The V end was cut by 1 base, the J end by 7 bases, with 17 bases between.

The table lists this clonotype with a few counts. This chain uses TRBV19 with TRBJ2-4; a possible D gene is TRBD1 (5 bases). Between the trimmed V and J ends, which lost 7 bases and 5 bases, there was a span of 21 bases. The length of the CDR3 is 16 residues. Germline V gives CDR1 LNHDA, CDR2 SQIVND (reference sequence). This chain's CDR3 is CASKGVEKGQENIQYF. CDR3 nucleotides: TGTGCCAGTAAGGGCGTCGAGAAGGGGCAAGAAAACATTCAGTACTTC.

The chain joins TRBV6-5 to TRBJ1-5; no clear D gene. This CDR3 is 15 amino acids long. Germline V gene lookup returns CDR1 MNHEY and CDR2 SVGAGI. V was clipped by 5 bases and J by 2 bases, with 13 bases between them. The CDR3 DNA is TGTGCCAGCAGTGGAGGGAACGAGGGCAATCAGCCCCAGCATTTT. It codes for CASSGGNEGNQPQHF.

This clonotype was seen ten or more times. This chain connects TRBV19 to TRBJ1-1; D gene unclear. This CDR3 is 12 amino acids long. Trimming pared 7 bases from V and 4 bases from J, leaving 10 bases between. CDR1 is LNHDA, CDR2 SQIVND, per germline (reference sequence). CDR3 protein: CASTRGATEAFF. The CDR3 region has the DNA TGTGCCAGTACCCGGGGAGCCACTGAAGCTTTCTTT. The full variable domain, rest sourced from reference TRBV19 and TRBJ1-1, is DGGITQSPKYLFRKEGQNVTLSCEQNLNHDAMYWYRQDPGQGLRLIYYSQIVNDFQKGDIAEGYSVSREKKESFPLTVTSAQKNPTAFYLCASTRGATEAFFGQGTRLTVV.

This clonotype was counted many times. This chain connects TRBV3-1 to TRBJ2-5; D might be TRBD1 (5 bases). The CDR3 is 15 amino acids. V was cut by 1 base and J by 5 bases, with 14 bases left in between. The V gene's germline CDR1 is LGHDT and CDR2 YNNKEL (reference sequence). In nucleotides, the CDR3 is TGTGCCAGCAGCCAAGTCGGGCAGGGAAGGGAGACCCAGTACTTC. It specifies CASSQVGQGRETQYF.

This clonotype turned up a few times. The V and J genes are TRBV27 and TRBJ2-2; 8 nucleotides line up with TRBD2. CDR3 size: 15 residues. Germline loops: CDR1 MNHEY, CDR2 SMNVEV (reference sequence). Unmatched junction bases numbered 0, after V lost 2 bases and J lost 1 base. The chain's CDR3 is CASSLLAGNTGELFF. CDR3 coding DNA: TGTGCCAGCAGTTTACTAGCGGGGAACACCGGGGAGCTGTTTTTT.

This clonotype showed up many times. The V call is TRBV6-2 or TRBV6-3, the J call TRBJ2-4, with D uncertain. V lost 6 bases and J 2 bases, leaving 11 bases between the germline ends. The CDR3 sequence is 14 residues long. Germline V gives CDR1 MNHEY, CDR2 SVGEGT. The CDR3 here is CASRADGTKNIQYF. In DNA form, the CDR3 reads TGTGCCAGCAGAGCCGACGGAACCAAAAACATTCAGTACTTC.

This clonotype was picked up a small number of times. The rearrangement uses TRBV7-9 and TRBJ1-3; tentatively, D is TRBD1 (6 bases). The germline V and J ends were trimmed by 4 bases and 0 bases, with 10 bases remaining between them. CDR1 and CDR2 from the germline V gene are SEHNR and FQNEAQ (reference sequence). The CDR3 has 15 amino acids. The CDR3 DNA reads TGTGCCAGCAGCTCCGACAGGAACTCTGGAAACACCATATATTTT. It yields the protein CASSSDRNSGNTIYF.

This clonotype was detected a few times. The chain joins TRBV6-9 to TRBJ2-5; 8 positions agree with TRBD2. This CDR3 contains 15 residues. Trimming cost V 5 bases and J 5 bases; bases outside gene matches: 10. Germline V gives CDR1 MNHGY, CDR2 SVAAGI. CDR3 amino acids: CASSQSGGGGETQYF. Written as DNA, the CDR3 is TGTGCCAGCAGTCAATCGGGGGGGGGTGGGGAGACCCAGTACTTC.

This clonotype was found many times. The gene calls are TRBV5-1 and TRBJ2-7; D call uncertain. Per germline, CDR1 SGHRS and CDR2 YFSETQ. This CDR3 is built from 14 residues. V was cut by 4 bases and J by 2 bases, with 13 bases left in between. CDR3 bases: TGCGCCAGCAGCCGGACGGCAGGAACCTACGAGCAGTACTTC. It encodes CASSRTAGTYEQYF.

This clonotype was detected many times. The chain carries TRBV20-1 and TRBJ2-5; TRBD2 matches at 8 bases. This CDR3 has 14 amino acids. CDR1 and CDR2 from the germline V gene are DFQATT and SNEGSKA (reference sequence). After removal of 6 bases from V and 2 bases from J, the junction contained 8 bases not matched to a gene. The CDR3 DNA sequence: TGCAGTGCCCCTGGTAGCGGGGTTCAAGAGACCCAGTACTTC. Amino acid sequence: CSAPGSGVQETQYF.

This clonotype was seen many times. This chain joins TRBV10-3 and TRBJ2-3; perhaps TRBD2 as D (6 bases). The CDR3 has 12 residues. From germline, CDR1 is ENHRY and CDR2 SYGVKD. The V and J ends lost 9 bases and 2 bases respectively, with 9 bases between them. The CDR3 protein is CAMRDFTDTQYF. Here the CDR3 DNA reads TGTGCCATGAGGGACTTCACAGATACGCAGTATTTT.

This clonotype was counted ten times or more. The chain is built from TRBV5-6 and TRBJ2-1; no clear D. The ends were cut back, 4 bases at V and 4 bases at J, with 9 bases in the middle. The CDR3 consists of 13 residues. Per germline, CDR1 SGHDT and CDR2 YYEEEE. The CDR3 nucleotides are TGTGCCAGCAGCGTCCTTAATTACAATGAGCAGTTCTTC. Protein: CASSVLNYNEQFF. The whole variable domain, filled in from reference TRBV5-6 and TRBJ2-1, reads DAGVTQSPTHLIKTRGQQVTLRCSPKSGHDTVSWYQQALGQGPQFIFQYYEEEERQRGNFPDRFSGHQFPNYSSELNVNALLLGDSALYLCASSVLNYNEQFFGPGTRLTVL.

This clonotype was picked up many times. The genes are TRBV27 and TRBJ2-3; D is uncertain. This CDR3 has 8 residues. From germline, CDR1 is MNHEY and CDR2 SMNVEV (reference sequence). The V and J ends lost 7 bases and 10 bases respectively, with 3 bases between them. This chain's CDR3 is CASNAQYF. The DNA for the CDR3 is TGTGCCAGCAATGCGCAGTATTTT.

At least ten counts were recorded for this clonotype. The genes are TRBV27 and TRBJ1-5; a possible D gene is TRBD1 (5 bases). This CDR3 has 16 amino acids. With 5 bases removed from V and 7 bases from J, the gap between germline ends came to 21 bases. Germline V CDR1 and CDR2: MNHEY, SMNVEV (reference sequence). CDR3 in amino acids: CASSPLYQGSGQPQHF. CDR3 in DNA: TGTGCCAGCAGTCCCCTGTATCAGGGTAGCGGGCAGCCCCAGCATTTT.

This clonotype showed up many times. DNA of the CDR3: TGTGCCAGCAGTCCCCCGGTCCGGGGCAGCAATCAGCCCCAGCATTTT. It is translated as CASSPPVRGSNQPQHF. The chain recombines TRBV28 with TRBJ1-5, with a weak D call TRBD1 (5 bases). V lost 5 bases and J 1 base, leaving 15 bases between the germline ends. CDR1 and CDR2 from the germline V gene are MDHEN and SYDVKM. The CDR3 is 16 amino acids.